These 24 T cell receptor beta chains originate from one sample sequenced in a study of T cell responses to AZD1222 COVID-19 vaccine. The method was immunoSEQ multiplex PCR; TCRdb's version includes in-frame clones alone and lacks a portion of them. The repertoire holds 130,000 or so clones, with roughly 90% as singletons. The material sequenced was peripheral blood, taken on day 0 of AZD1222 vaccination. Source of these receptors: an adult in good health.

The V and J genes are TRBV24-1 and TRBJ1-5; 8 bases agree with TRBD1. Germline loops: CDR1 KGHDR, CDR2 SFDVKD. Germline trimming cut 4 bases from V and 2 bases from J; bases unmatched to any gene: 6. The CDR3 consists of 16 residues. Here the CDR3 DNA reads TGTGCCACCAGTGACTCAGGGGGCGCTGGCAATCAGCCCCAGCATTTT. Its translation: CATSDSGGAGNQPQHF.

The chain carries TRBV5-8 and TRBJ1-5, with 8 nucleotides matching TRBD1. The CDR3 length is 15 residues. Germline V gene sequence: CDR1 SGHTS, CDR2 YDEGEE. Trimming at V came to 0 bases and at J to 3 bases, leaving 2 bases not matched to a gene. Here the CDR3 reads CASSLEQGDNQPQHF. CDR3 DNA: TGTGCCAGCAGCTTGGAACAGGGGGACAATCAGCCCCAGCATTTT.

The gene calls are TRBV7-2 and TRBJ1-5, with 7 positions matching TRBD1. There are 13 residues in the CDR3. Germline V gene lookup returns CDR1 SGHTA and CDR2 FQGNSA. Germline trimming cut 4 bases from V and 7 bases from J; bases unmatched to any gene: 4. The CDR3 loop reads CASSSQGSQPQHF. In nucleotides, the CDR3 is TGTGCCAGCAGCTCACAGGGGTCGCAGCCCCAGCATTTT. The complete variable domain, with remaining parts taken from reference TRBV7-2 and TRBJ1-5, reads GAGVSQSPSNKVTEKGKDVELRCDPISGHTALYWYRQSLGQGLEFLIYFQGNSAPDKSGLPSDRFSAERTGGSVSTLTIQRTQQEDSAVYLCASSSQGSQPQHFGDGTRLSIL.

This clone has just a few counts. V and J are TRBV2 and TRBJ1-5; weak D call: TRBD1 (6 bases). V gave up 6 bases and J gave up 6 bases, with 15 bases separating them. The CDR3 covers 14 residues. Per germline, CDR1 SNHLY and CDR2 FYNNEI. The CDR3 bases are TGTGCCAGCAGAGTACAGGGAGGGGCTCAGCCCCAGCATTTT. Protein: CASRVQGGAQPQHF.

This clone appeared once. The J gene is TRBJ2-3, the V gene TRBV27; TRBD2 aligns across 10 bases. Germline V gene sequence: CDR1 MNHEY, CDR2 SMNVEV (reference sequence). Trimming cost V 5 bases and J 3 bases; bases outside gene matches: 5. This CDR3 comprises 15 residues. The CDR3 loop is CASSKAGGPTDTQYF. As DNA, the CDR3 is TGTGCCAGCAGTAAAGCGGGGGGGCCGACAGATACGCAGTATTTT.

The chain has TRBV24-1 and TRBJ2-7; 9 bases map to TRBD1. The J segment lost 4 bases and the V segment lost 3 bases, leaving 6 bases of the junction unmatched. The CDR3 sequence is 15 residues long. Germline CDR1 is KGHDR and CDR2 is SFDVKD. This chain's CDR3 is CATSDAGTGKYEQYF. For the CDR3, the DNA is TGTGCCACCAGTGATGCCGGGACAGGGAAGTACGAGCAGTACTTC.

This chain joins TRBV2 and TRBJ2-1; a possible D gene is TRBD2 (5 bases). CDR1 is SNHLY and CDR2 is FYNNEI in the germline V gene. Trimming stripped 3 bases from V and 7 bases from J, with 16 bases between. The CDR3 is 15 residues long. This CDR3 is CASSELANPLNEQFF. The CDR3 nucleotides read TGTGCCAGCAGTGAGCTAGCAAACCCCTTGAATGAGCAGTTCTTC.

The gene calls are TRBV10-3 and TRBJ2-1; possible D gene TRBD2, 6 bases. Trimming left V 4 bases short and J 0 bases short, with 10 bases between. CDR3 size: 15 residues. The germline V gene encodes CDR1 ENHRY and CDR2 SYGVKD. DNA for the CDR3: TGTGCCATCAGTGTAGCGGAGAGCTCCTACAATGAGCAGTTCTTC. Encoded protein: CAISVAESSYNEQFF.

The CDR3 DNA reads TGTGCCAGTACGAGGGGAGTGGGCTATGGCTACACCTTC. Translating it yields CASTRGVGYGYTF. The chain couples TRBV19 to TRBJ1-2; perhaps TRBD1 as D (5 bases). Germline V CDR1 and CDR2: LNHDA, SQIVND (reference sequence). V was cut by 7 bases and J by 4 bases, with 13 bases left in between. The CDR3 is 13 amino acids.

The chain uses TRBV7-8 and TRBJ1-1; 7 bases line up with TRBD1. After removal of 1 base from V and 3 bases from J, the junction contained 8 bases not matched to a gene. The germline V gene encodes CDR1 SGHVS and CDR2 FQNEAQ. This CDR3 is built from 16 residues. CDR3 DNA: TGTGCCAGCAGCTTAGGGCGAGGGGGCTGGGACACTGAAGCTTTCTTT. It translates to CASSLGRGGWDTEAFF.

V and J are TRBV5-4 and TRBJ2-5; TRBD1 matches 7 bases. Germline CDR1 reads SGHNT; CDR2 reads YYREEE (reference sequence). V was clipped by 7 bases and J by 5 bases; unmatched bases: 14. There are 15 residues in the CDR3. The chain's CDR3 is CASGPPRTGRETQYF. In nucleotides, the CDR3 is TGTGCCAGCGGTCCACCGAGGACAGGCCGGGAGACCCAGTACTTC. Looking up the rest from reference TRBV5-4 and TRBJ2-5 gives the full variable domain: ETGVTQSPTHLIKTRGQQVTLRCSSQSGHNTVSWYQQALGQGPQFIFQYYREEENGRGNFPPRFSGLQFPNYSSELNVNALELDDSALYLCASGPPRTGRETQYFGPGTRLLVL.

The count of this clone is one. The J gene is TRBJ1-5, the V gene TRBV4-1, with D possibly matching TRBD1 (6 bases). This CDR3 has 15 amino acids. Germline CDR1 MGHRA, CDR2 YSYEKL. The V and J ends lost 0 bases and 8 bases respectively, with 14 bases between them. The CDR3 sequence: CASSQEGGRGKPQHF. CDR3 coding DNA: TGCGCCAGCAGCCAAGAAGGGGGTAGGGGTAAGCCCCAGCATTTT.

The rearrangement links TRBV7-3 to TRBJ2-3; D gene ambiguous. Trimming cost V 0 bases and J 2 bases, with 9 bases left between them. There are 15 residues in the CDR3. Germline loops: CDR1 SGHTA, CDR2 FQGTGA. CDR3 loop: CASSLTPEYTDTQYF. The DNA for the CDR3 is TGTGCCAGCAGCTTAACCCCAGAGTACACAGATACGCAGTATTTT.

The J gene is TRBJ2-3, the V gene TRBV20-1; D is tentatively TRBD1 or TRBD2 (5 bases each). Germline V CDR1 and CDR2: DFQATT, SNEGSKA (reference sequence). The V gene lost 6 bases and the J gene lost 9 bases, with 13 bases spanning the gap. This CDR3 has 11 residues. The CDR3 coding sequence is TGCAGTGCAAGGGACGAGCCCACGCAGTATTTT. It specifies CSARDEPTQYF.

The chain employs TRBV18 and TRBJ2-7; 8 bases fit TRBD1. J was trimmed by 6 bases and V by 0 bases; bases with no gene match: 7. The CDR3 has 15 amino acids. The germline V gene has CDR1 KGHSH and CDR2 LQKENI. As DNA, the CDR3 is TGTGCCAGCTCACCACCCCGACAGGGGTCAAGCGAGCAGTACTTC. Translated, it gives CASSPPRQGSSEQYF.

This clone was observed once. The chain couples TRBV29-1 to TRBJ1-5; a possible D gene is TRBD1 (5 bases). The V and J ends lost 4 bases and 3 bases respectively, with 13 bases between them. The CDR3 spans 14 residues. Germline V gene sequence: CDR1 SQVTM, CDR2 ANQGSEA. CDR3 bases: TGCAGCGTTGTAGTGGCAGGGCCCAATCAGCCCCAGCATTTT. Its translation: CSVVVAGPNQPQHF.

J is TRBJ2-3 and V is TRBV24-1; the match to TRBD2 covers 7 bases. The CDR3 has 17 residues. V shed 6 bases, J shed 2 bases, and the junction held 13 bases outside the gene matches. Germline V gives CDR1 KGHDR, CDR2 SFDVKD. The CDR3 here is CATSHLPSAGPTDTQYF. The CDR3 region has the DNA TGTGCCACCAGTCATCTTCCCTCAGCGGGACCCACAGATACGCAGTATTTT.

This chain links TRBV10-2 with TRBJ1-5; D remains unclear. This CDR3 has 13 amino acids. Germline CDR1 is WSHSY and CDR2 is SAAADI. V shed 3 bases and J shed 3 bases, with 6 bases lying between them. Written as DNA, the CDR3 is TGCGCCAGCAGTGAAGGATACAATCAGCCCCAGCATTTT. Translating it yields CASSEGYNQPQHF.

V is TRBV24-1 and J is TRBJ1-1; no clear D. The V and J ends lost 4 bases and 2 bases respectively, with 7 bases between them. This CDR3 is built from 13 residues. The germline V gene encodes CDR1 KGHDR and CDR2 SFDVKD. The CDR3 here is CATSDGFNTEAFF. The CDR3 DNA is TGTGCCACCAGTGACGGTTTCAACACTGAAGCTTTCTTT.

V and J are TRBV6-2 or TRBV6-3 and TRBJ1-2; tentative D call: TRBD1 (5 bases). Germline-derived CDR1 and CDR2 are MNHEY and SVGEGT. The CDR3 sequence is 13 residues long. Trimming removed 4 bases at V and 5 bases at J, with 11 bases between. The CDR3 nucleotides read TGTGCCAGCAGTTTCGGGACCGGGTATGGCTACACCTTC. It codes for CASSFGTGYGYTF.

The genes are TRBV10-3 and TRBJ1-4; 7 bases align to TRBD1. There are 12 residues in the CDR3. The germline V gene encodes CDR1 ENHRY and CDR2 SYGVKD. V was clipped by 7 bases and J by 8 bases; unmatched bases: 4. CDR3 in amino acids: CAIKGAEEKLFF. In nucleotides, the CDR3 is TGTGCCATCAAGGGGGCGGAGGAAAAACTGTTTTTT.

The chain carries TRBV7-3 and TRBJ2-7; 7 bases are a match to TRBD2. From germline, CDR1 is SGHTA and CDR2 FQGTGA. J gave up 4 bases and V 0 bases, and 6 bases lay outside the gene matches. The CDR3 runs 15 residues. The CDR3 reads CASSLTGGPLYEQYF. Here the CDR3 DNA reads TGTGCCAGCAGCTTAACGGGAGGGCCTCTTTACGAGCAGTACTTC.

This clone turned up a few times. The V and J genes are TRBV29-1 and TRBJ1-2, with TRBD1 as a possible D gene (6 bases). The V and J ends lost 4 bases and 1 base respectively, with 10 bases between them. Per germline, CDR1 SQVTM and CDR2 ANQGSEA. CDR3 length: 13 amino acids. CDR3 bases: TGCAGCGTTGGGACAGCCCATAACTATGGCTACACCTTC. Its protein product is CSVGTAHNYGYTF.

The rearrangement joins TRBV3-1 (or the pseudogene TRBV3-2) to TRBJ2-1, with 13 bases that match TRBD2. The CDR3 is made up of 17 amino acids. V gave up 2 bases and J gave up 7 bases; unmatched junction bases: 8. Germline-derived CDR1 and CDR2 are LGHDT and YNNKEL (reference sequence). The CDR3 coding sequence is TGTGCCAGCAGCCAACCGTTTACTAGCGGGAGGGGAAATGAGCAGTTCTTC. Its translation: CASSQPFTSGRGNEQFF.